This TCR beta chain emerged from a study of persistence of HIV-infected CD4 T cells (dated by TCRdb to about 2020). For the study in its entirety: CMV- and HIV-1 Gag-responding CD4+ T cells were isolated from ART-treated individuals so that antigen-driven clonal expansion of HIV-1-infected cells could be examined. The clonality of all cells in each sorted population was assessed by TCRbeta sequencing, whereas the clonality of infected cells was assessed by proviral sequencing. The median time participants had been on suppressive ART was eight to nine years. In the cross-participant TCR cluster analysis, 8 participants were included for CMV and more than 5 participants were included for Gag. Apart from a couple of participants who underwent leukapheresis at a single time point, peripheral blood samples of up to roughly 200 mL were collected from participants at multiple time points. The research as a whole found: Significantly lower TCRbeta richness was observed in CMV- and Gag-responding cells than in anti-CD3/anti-CD28-responding cells, and higher oligoclonality was observed in CMV-responding cells than in CD3/CD28-stimulated and Gag-responding cells. TCR oligoclonality correlated with proviral oligoclonality within the same sorted populations. Degenerate expanded CDR3beta sequences were enriched in antigen-responding cells, suggesting convergent selection of CD4+ responses to CMV and Gag. Bulk TCR analyses could not be restricted to the rare CMV-responding cells that actually carried HIV-1 proviruses. Few individuals were included in the study, and only a limited range of antigens was tested.

The immunoSEQ hsTCRB assay version 4 in survey mode was used to sequence TCRbeta repertoires from genomic DNA. Genomic DNA was diluted to around 9.4 ng/uL, using up to about 1 ug per sample for TCRbeta sequencing. Turning to the authors' computational methods: TCRbeta data were analyzed in ImmunoSeq Analyzer 3.0, with diversity computed on productive nucleotide rearrangements. Using the Immunarch R package, the improved Chao index served to estimate lower-bound TCR diversity and the Gini coefficient served to estimate clonality. When different nucleotide rearrangements encoded the same CDR3beta amino acid sequence, each rearrangement was treated as a distinct clonotype. TCRbeta sequences significantly enriched in antigen-responding cells relative to anti-CD3/anti-CD28-activated cells were identified by differential abundance analysis. Using predicted peptide-MHC specificity as the basis, GLIPH2 grouped TCRs into clusters, both for each participant individually and for the merged data sets that combined participants. Imported from immuneACCESS, the table was reduced by TCRdb to in-frame sequences with V and J called. These copies leave out some clones; in studies compared against another copy, an unresolved V gene accounts for under half, and the cause of the remainder is not known. D and trimming were read from the DNA, whereas the V and J calls and clone size are those reported in that table. This sample gives about 39,000 clones in total; more than 75% of them show up just once. Roughly 5.9% of the sample belongs to the ten largest clones.

V sheds 3 bases and J sheds 3 bases, leaving 15 bases between their ends. The germline V gene (reference sequence) specifies SEHNR as CDR1 and FQNEAQ as CDR2. From cysteine to phenylalanine, the CDR3 is 15 amino acids long. Only the CDR3 part of the read is kept: 45 bases, read in frame from the first base. This clone was seen only a few times. There is no known antigen for this receptor. Base qualities are not provided; no much larger clone lies one nucleotide away. Taken with the paper, the label for treatment or condition translates to: suppressive antiretroviral therapy. A pool of overlapping HIV-1 Gag 15-mer peptides was used at approximately 0.93 ug per peptide per mL for cell stimulation. Memory populations depleted of antigen-responding cells were obtained by sorting nonresponding CD40L-negative CD69-negative CD45RO-high memory CD4+ T cells. Participants were HIV-1-infected adults who started suppressive ART during chronic infection. For at least 4 years, participants had undetectable plasma HIV-1 RNA, below 50 copies/mL. To be included, a participant needed positive CMV serology and a CD4+ T cell count above 400 cells/uL. Before stimulation, PBMCs were isolated using density centrifugation and depleted of CD8+ T cells. Stimulation of CD8-depleted PBMCs was carried out for approximately 17 hours with anti-CD28/CD49d costimulation, CD40-blocking antibody and enfuvirtide, to prevent new infections. Cell sorting was done on a Beckman Coulter MoFlo Legacy or XDP sorter, and dead cells were excluded with propidium iodide. The QIAamp DNA Mini Kit was used for genomic DNA extraction from samples above one million cells, and the Quick-DNA Microprep Kit was used otherwise.

The sequencing here drew on cultured CD4+ T cells from PBMCs, taken from a patient who received antiretroviral therapy. This specimen's cell subset or site label, interpreted: CD40L-CD69- CD45RO-high memory CD4 T cells not responding to Gag peptides. The sequence was collected from an adult with HIV. The donor label of this sample is uncertain. This sequence uses TRBV7-9 and TRBJ2-7; possibly the D gene is TRBD2, per 7 matching bases. The nucleotide sequence reads as follows: TGTGCCAGCAGCTTTGAGGGGGGGACTTACTACGAGCAGTACTTC. It translates to CASSFEGGTYYEQYF.